These 5 T cell receptor beta chains were sequenced from one sample in a study of identical twins. TCRdb fed the 5' RACE reads into MiXCR, producing one record per CDR3 protein. This table holds hundreds of thousands of distinct CDR3 sequences, 6.1% found once. Sample: naive T cells sorted from blood. These receptor sequences come from a man aged 18 to 30 in good health.

This clonotype occurred many times. This rearrangement joins TRBV5-1 to TRBJ2-1; 7 bases fit TRBD1. The CDR3 totals 15 residues. J gave up 3 bases and V 4 bases, and 7 bases lay outside the gene matches. Germline assignment: CDR1 SGHRS and CDR2 YFSETQ. The CDR3: CASSEQGLVYNEQFF. The DNA for the CDR3 is TGCGCCAGCAGCGAACAGGGGTTGGTCTACAATGAGCAGTTCTTC.

In this sample, this clonotype turned up many times. The chain is built from TRBV21-1 and TRBJ1-2; TRBD1, the D gene given by the table, was not confirmed from the DNA. TRBV21-1 is a pseudogene. CDR3 size: 14 residues. Here the CDR3 DNA reads TGTGCCAGCAGCAAGGGGGGACAGGGTTATGGCTACACCTTC. It encodes CASSKGGQGYGYTF.

This chain links TRBV12-3 or TRBV12-4 with TRBJ2-2; D assignment may be TRBD1 or TRBD2 (6 bases each). The CDR3 is 13 residues long. V was shortened by 10 bases and J by 6 bases, with 15 bases between the two germline ends. Here the CDR3 reads CATIGGYPGELFF. DNA of the CDR3: TGTGCCACCATAGGGGGGTACCCCGGGGAGCTGTTTTTT.

The sample holds many counts of this clonotype. The gene calls are TRBV10-3 and TRBJ2-3; 7 bases agree with TRBD2. Germline V gene lookup returns CDR1 ENHRY and CDR2 SYGVKD. The CDR3 is made up of 14 amino acids. Trimming cost V 10 bases and J 4 bases; bases outside gene matches: 11. The CDR3 sequence: CATWTSMSPDTQYF. CDR3 DNA: TGTGCCACCTGGACTAGTATGTCCCCAGATACGCAGTATTTT.

There are many counts of this clonotype. The rearrangement links TRBV5-1 to TRBJ1-5; D uncertain. V shed 5 bases and J shed 6 bases, with 9 bases lying between them. The CDR3 spans 12 residues. CDR1 is SGHRS and CDR2 is YFSETQ in the germline V gene. The CDR3, as DNA: TGCGCCAGCAGTCCCGACGGTCAGCCCCAGCATTTT. Its protein product is CASSPDGQPQHF.